What follows are 3 T cell receptor beta chains derived from one specimen sequenced in a study of radiotherapy plus CTLA-4 blockade in lung cancer. Data came from immunoSEQ multiplex PCR; TCRdb stores just in-frame clones and leaves some out. The table includes 55,000 to 80,000 clones, approximately 80% detected once. The sequencing here drew on peripheral blood, taken from a patient treated with radiotherapy plus ipilimumab. Receptors originate from a human donor with non-small cell lung cancer who had a complete response to radiotherapy plus ipilimumab.

The chain recombines TRBV5-6 with TRBJ2-2; the D gene is possibly TRBD2 (5 bases). The CDR3 is 16 residues long. The V end was cut by 0 bases, the J end by 3 bases, with 12 bases between. Germline V gives CDR1 SGHDT, CDR2 YYEEEE. The DNA of the CDR3 is TGTGCCAGCAGCTTGGGACTACTCACTTACACCGGGGAGCTGTTTTTT. Protein product: CASSLGLLTYTGELFF.

Turning to this clone: Other DNA sequences in this sample translate to the same CDR3. The chain has TRBV4-1 and TRBJ1-2, with D possibly being TRBD1 (6 bases). Deletions cut 1 base from V and 0 bases from J, with 18 bases between. The germline CDR1 and CDR2 sequences are MGHRA and YSYEKL. The CDR3 is 18 amino acids. The CDR3 sequence is CASSQAGGGGGPNYGYTF. The CDR3 DNA reads as TGCGCCAGCAGCCAAGCGGGAGGGGGGGGCGGCCCTAACTATGGCTACACCTTC.

As concerns this clone: A junction end diverges from the germline sequence, so it may reflect a read error. The chain is built from TRBV10-2 and TRBJ2-3, with D possibly being TRBD1 or TRBD2 (6 bases each). The CDR3 length is 14 residues. The germline V gene encodes CDR1 WSHSY and CDR2 SAAADI. The CDR3 nucleotides read TGCGCCACCAGTGAGGGGGGACGCACAGATACGCAGTATTTT. Protein: CATSEGGRTDTQYF.